This T cell receptor (beta chain) was captured by sequencing in a study of T cell repertoires in cytomegalovirus infection (dated by TCRdb to between 2018 and 2021). At the level of the whole study: The peptide stimulations were aimed at well-studied HLA-B-restricted epitopes as well as recently identified HLA-C-restricted CMV epitopes, whose presentation resists viral immunomodulation. Donor HLA type was relevant to the analysis, because carriage of CMV infection together with the matching HLA type was indicated by public TCR beta signatures.

Instrument on record: Illumina HiSeq 1500. TCRdb reanalyzed the raw reads on its own, using fastp at Q25 for trimming and MiXCR for clone calling, and kept in-frame beta chains. A single entry per CDR3 protein holds the most common genes and DNA from its merged rows. The table for this sample lists fewer than 850,000 distinct CDR3 sequences; 29% of them were counted only once. The ten most abundant clones make up around 13% of the sample. Reading the germline V gene gives CDR1 SGHVS and CDR2 FQNEAQ. The CDR3 contains 15 residues, cysteine and phenylalanine counted. Solely the CDR3 DNA is kept, with 45 bases framed from the first base. V drops 1 base and J drops 5 bases, leaving 12 bases in between. This clonotype was seen ten or more times. Its antigen remains unidentified. There are no base qualities to consult, and no much larger clone falls within one base. Results and caveats for the whole study, not just this receptor: Cumulative frequency of public TCR beta family members discriminated carriers of CMV infection plus the relevant HLA type in this cohort and an independent approximately 370-donor cohort. In the ex vivo response, HLA-C-restricted CMV-specific TCR beta clonotypes were dominant, and in two of eight donors the single most frequent clonotype came from this HLA-C-restricted group.

The treatment or condition label, read with the paper, signifies: in vitro stimulation with specific CMV peptide epitopes to enrich CMV-specific T cells. The source is a human donor in good health (CMV status not recorded). Some clones in this sample may be carry-over from other donors' samples. The sample consisted of cultured CD8+ T cells from PBMCs, taken from culture after CMV antigen stimulation. This sequence uses TRBV7-8 and TRBJ2-1; a tentative D call is TRBD1 (5 bases match). Here is the DNA: TGTGCCAGCAGCTTAGGACGCAGGGCTGACAATGAGCAGTTCTTC. It encodes CASSLGRRADNEQFF. Beyond the CDR3, the reference TRBV7-8 and TRBJ2-1 genes provide the residues; the full variable domain reads: GAGVSQSPRYKVAKRGQDVALRCDPISGHVSLFWYQQALGQGPEFLTYFQNEAQLDKSGLPSDRFFAERPEGSVSTLKIQRTQQEDSAVYLCASSLGRRADNEQFFGPGTRLTVL.